Listed below are T cell receptor beta chains from one sample, sequenced in a study of identical twins. TCRdb fed the 5' RACE reads into MiXCR, producing one record per CDR3 protein. Here the sample spans some 500,000 distinct CDR3 sequences, 7.5% to 10% being singletons. The same specimen was also included in a second study, on yellow fever vaccine responses in identical twins.

Sequencing input: PBMCs. The receptors originated from a woman aged 18-29 years in good health. The CDR3 runs from the conserved cysteine through the conserved F or W. D genes are given only for firm matches. Clone size appears in some rows only: once, few, many, or a class for an expanded clone.

-	TRBV18	TRBD2	TRBJ2-7	TGTGCCAGCTCACCACTCATGAGCGGGAGGCTTTCCTACGAGCAGTACTTC	CASSPLMSGRLSYEQYF
many	TRBV5-5	-	TRBJ2-7	TGTGCCAGCAGCTCTTGGGGCAGGGCCCAGGACGAGCAGTACTTC	CASSSWGRAQDEQYF
many	TRBV20-1	-	TRBJ1-2	TGCAGTGCTATCCACAGGGAGGGCTACACCTTC	CSAIHREGYTF
few	TRBV20-1	TRBD1	TRBJ2-7	TGCAGTGCTAGGAGGACAGGGGGCAGCGAGCAGTACTTC	CSARRTGGSEQYF
-	TRBV14	-	TRBJ2-6	TGTGCCAGCAGCCAAGGGGGGCTGAGGGATGGGGCCAACGTCCTGACTTTC	CASSQGGLRDGANVLTF
few	TRBV7-8	TRBD1	TRBJ1-5	TGTGCCAGCAGCTTAGAACAGGGGACCCATCAGCCCCAGCATTTT	CASSLEQGTHQPQHF
few	TRBV20-1	-	TRBJ2-2	TGCAGTGCTAGAGATGCGGGCAGGGTAGAATCCGGGGAGCTGTTTTTT	CSARDAGRVESGELFF
few	TRBV6-1	TRBD1	TRBJ1-1	TGTGCCAGCACCATGACAGGGGGGAGGACTGAAGCTTTCTTT	CASTMTGGRTEAFF
-	TRBV5-6	TRBD1	TRBJ2-7	TGTGCCAGCGAGCCCGGGACAGGGCACTACGAGCAGTACTTC	CASEPGTGHYEQYF
-	TRBV7-9	TRBD2	TRBJ2-5	TGTGCCAGCAGCTTTGTACTAGCGGGAGTACGAGAGACCCAGTACTTC	CASSFVLAGVRETQYF
-	TRBV11-3	-	TRBJ2-7	TGTGCCAGCAGCCAGGGGGGAGACTACGAGCAGTACTTC	CASSQGGDYEQYF
many	TRBV10-2	-	TRBJ2-1	TGCGCCAGCAGTGAGATTAATGAGCAGTTCTTC	CASSEINEQFF
few	TRBV14	-	TRBJ2-3	TGTGCCAGCAGCCTTCAACTACCTACGAAGCCAGATACGCAGTATTTT	CASSLQLPTKPDTQYF
many	TRBV5-6	TRBD1	TRBJ2-5	TGTGCCAGCAGATACACAGGGGGCTCTCAAGAGACCCAGTACTTC	CASRYTGGSQETQYF
-	TRBV13	-	TRBJ1-2	TGTGCCAGCAGCCTATACCGGGACACCGACTATGGCTACACCTTC	CASSLYRDTDYGYTF
many	TRBV5-1	TRBD2	TRBJ2-1	TGCGCCAGCAGCTTGATCCGCGGGACTAACTCCTACAATGAGCAGTTCTTC	CASSLIRGTNSYNEQFF
-	TRBV5-1	TRBD1	TRBJ2-2	TGCGCCAGCAGCAAACCGGGACAGGGAGGTCCCGGGGAGCTGTTTTTT	CASSKPGQGGPGELFF
-	TRBV7-3	TRBD2	TRBJ2-1	TGTGCCAGCAGCTTATTTTCATCGCGGCTAGCGGGGATAGACAATGAGCAGTTCTTC	CASSLFSSRLAGIDNEQFF
many	TRBV28	TRBD2	TRBJ2-1	TGTGCCAGTAGAATGACTAGCGGAGACACCTACAATGAGCAGTTCTTC	CASRMTSGDTYNEQFF
few	TRBV7-2	-	TRBJ2-4	TGTGCCAGCAGCTTTTTGTCCGGAGCCCTAGCCAAAAACATTCAGTACTTC	CASSFLSGALAKNIQYF